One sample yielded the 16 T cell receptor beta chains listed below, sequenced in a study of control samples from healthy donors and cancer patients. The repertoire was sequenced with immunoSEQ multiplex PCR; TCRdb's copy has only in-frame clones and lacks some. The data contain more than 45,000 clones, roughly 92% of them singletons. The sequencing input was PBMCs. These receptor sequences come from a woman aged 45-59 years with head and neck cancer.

The CDR3 region is CASSEEGGRRIYNSPLHF. CDR3 in DNA: TGTGCCAGCAGTGAAGAAGGGGGCAGGAGAATTTATAATTCACCCCTCCACTTT. V is TRBV6-1 and J is TRBJ1-6; TRBD1 aligns across 7 bases. J gave up 4 bases and V 1 base, and 10 bases lay outside the gene matches. CDR3 length: 18 amino acids. CDR1 and CDR2 (germline): MNHNS, SASEGT.

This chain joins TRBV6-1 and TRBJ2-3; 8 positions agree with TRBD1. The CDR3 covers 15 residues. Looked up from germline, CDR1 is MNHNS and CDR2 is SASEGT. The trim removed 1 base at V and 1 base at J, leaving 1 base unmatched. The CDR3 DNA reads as TGTGCCAGCAGTGAAGAGACAGGGGGCACAGATACGCAGTATTTT. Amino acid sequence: CASSEETGGTDTQYF.

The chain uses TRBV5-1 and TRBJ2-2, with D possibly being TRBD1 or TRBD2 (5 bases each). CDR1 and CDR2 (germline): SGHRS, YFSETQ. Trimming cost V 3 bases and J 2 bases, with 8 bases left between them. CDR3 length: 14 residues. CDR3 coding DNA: TGCGCCAGCAGCTGGGGACCCAACACCGGGGAGCTGTTTTTT. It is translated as CASSWGPNTGELFF.

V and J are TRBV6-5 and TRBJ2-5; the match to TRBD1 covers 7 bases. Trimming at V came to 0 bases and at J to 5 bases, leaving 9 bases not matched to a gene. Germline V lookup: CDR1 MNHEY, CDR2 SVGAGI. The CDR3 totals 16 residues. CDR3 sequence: CASSYSSPPQGETQYF. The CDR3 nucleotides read TGTGCCAGCAGTTACTCATCCCCCCCACAGGGGGAGACCCAGTACTTC.

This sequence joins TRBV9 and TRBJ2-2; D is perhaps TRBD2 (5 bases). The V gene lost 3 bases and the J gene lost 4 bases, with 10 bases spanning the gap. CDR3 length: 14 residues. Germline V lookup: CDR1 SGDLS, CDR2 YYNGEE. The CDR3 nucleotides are TGTGCCAGCAGCGATAGGCGGGTCACCGGGGAGCTGTTTTTT. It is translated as CASSDRRVTGELFF.

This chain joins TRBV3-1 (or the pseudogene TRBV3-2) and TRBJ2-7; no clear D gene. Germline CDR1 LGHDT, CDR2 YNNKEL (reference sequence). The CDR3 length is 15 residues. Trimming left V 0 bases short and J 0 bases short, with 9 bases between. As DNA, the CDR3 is TGTGCCAGCAGCCAAGAAATGTTACGCTCCTACGAGCAGTACTTC. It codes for CASSQEMLRSYEQYF.

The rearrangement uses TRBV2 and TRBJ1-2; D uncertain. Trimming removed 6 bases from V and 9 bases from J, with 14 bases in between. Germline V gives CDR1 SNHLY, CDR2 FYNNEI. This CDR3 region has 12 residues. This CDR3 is CASRDGHFSYTF. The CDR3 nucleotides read TGTGCCAGCAGGGACGGCCACTTTAGCTACACCTTC.

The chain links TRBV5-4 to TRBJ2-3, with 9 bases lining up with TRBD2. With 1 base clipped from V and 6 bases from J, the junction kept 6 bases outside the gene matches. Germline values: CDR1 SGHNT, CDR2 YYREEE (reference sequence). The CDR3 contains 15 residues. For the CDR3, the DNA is TGTGCCAGCAGCTTGAGTCTAGCGGGATCCGATACGCAGTATTTT. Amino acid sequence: CASSLSLAGSDTQYF.

The CDR3 spells CASSLRNTGELFF. The CDR3 nucleotides read TGCGCCAGCAGCTTAAGGAACACCGGGGAGCTGTTTTTT. V usage is TRBV5-1 and J usage is TRBJ2-2; the D is unclear. The V end was cut by 2 bases, the J end by 1 base, with 3 bases between. CDR1 is SGHRS, CDR2 YFSETQ, per germline. The CDR3 runs 13 residues.

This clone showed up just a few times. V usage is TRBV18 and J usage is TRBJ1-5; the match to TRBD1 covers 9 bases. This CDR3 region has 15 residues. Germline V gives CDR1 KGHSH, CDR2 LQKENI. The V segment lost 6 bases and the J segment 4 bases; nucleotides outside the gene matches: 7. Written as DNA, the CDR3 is TGTGCCAGCTCCCTGGACAGGGGTGGGAATCAGCCCCAGCATTTT. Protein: CASSLDRGGNQPQHF.

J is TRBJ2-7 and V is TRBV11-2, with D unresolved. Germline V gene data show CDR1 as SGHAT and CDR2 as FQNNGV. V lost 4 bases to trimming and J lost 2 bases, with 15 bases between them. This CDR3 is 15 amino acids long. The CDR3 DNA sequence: TGTGCCAGCAGCTCTATCGGACGGGTCACCTACGAGCAGTACTTC. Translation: CASSSIGRVTYEQYF. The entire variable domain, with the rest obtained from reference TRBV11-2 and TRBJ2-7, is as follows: EAGVAQSPRYKIIEKRQSVAFWCNPISGHATLYWYQQILGQGPKLLIQFQNNGVVDDSQLPKDRFSAERLKGVDSTLKIQPAKLEDSAVYLCASSSIGRVTYEQYFGPGTRLTVT.

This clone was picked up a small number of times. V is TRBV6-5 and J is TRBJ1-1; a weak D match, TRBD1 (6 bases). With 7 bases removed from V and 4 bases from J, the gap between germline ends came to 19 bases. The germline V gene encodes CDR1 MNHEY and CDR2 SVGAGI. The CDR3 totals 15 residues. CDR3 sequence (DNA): TGTGCCAGCACTGTCAGGGGCGTGATGGGCACTGAAGCTTTCTTT. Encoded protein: CASTVRGVMGTEAFF.

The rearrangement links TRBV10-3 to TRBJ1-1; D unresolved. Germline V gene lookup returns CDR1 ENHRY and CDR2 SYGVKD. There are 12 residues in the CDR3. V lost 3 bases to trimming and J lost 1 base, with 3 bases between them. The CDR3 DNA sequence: TGTGCCATCAGTGACGGGAACACTGAAGCTTTCTTT. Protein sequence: CAISDGNTEAFF.

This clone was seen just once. The CDR3 reads CSASSGRETDTQYF. For the CDR3, the DNA is TGCAGTGCTAGTAGCGGGAGGGAAACAGATACGCAGTATTTT. The chain carries TRBV20-1 and TRBJ2-3; 11 bases agree with TRBD2. The CDR3 covers 14 residues. The J segment lost 3 bases and the V segment lost 3 bases, leaving 2 bases of the junction unmatched. The germline CDR1 and CDR2 sequences are DFQATT and SNEGSKA (reference sequence).

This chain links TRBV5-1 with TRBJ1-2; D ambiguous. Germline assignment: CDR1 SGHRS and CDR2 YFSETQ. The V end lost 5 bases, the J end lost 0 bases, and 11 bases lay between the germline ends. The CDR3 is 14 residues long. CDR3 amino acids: CASRTSGPNYGYTF. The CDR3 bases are TGCGCCAGCAGAACTTCTGGACCTAACTATGGCTACACCTTC.

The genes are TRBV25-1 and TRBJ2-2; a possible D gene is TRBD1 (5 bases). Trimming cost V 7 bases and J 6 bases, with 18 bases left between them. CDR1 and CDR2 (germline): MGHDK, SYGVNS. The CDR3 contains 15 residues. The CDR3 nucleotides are TGTGCCAGCATGGTGGCAGGGTCAAAAGCCGGGGAGCTGTTTTTT. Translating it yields CASMVAGSKAGELFF. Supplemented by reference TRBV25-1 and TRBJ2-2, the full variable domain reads EADIYQTPRYLVIGTGKKITLECSQTMGHDKMYWYQQDPGMELHLIHYSYGVNSTEKGDLSSESTVSRIRTEHFPLTLESARPSHTSQYLCASMVAGSKAGELFFGEGSRLTVL.